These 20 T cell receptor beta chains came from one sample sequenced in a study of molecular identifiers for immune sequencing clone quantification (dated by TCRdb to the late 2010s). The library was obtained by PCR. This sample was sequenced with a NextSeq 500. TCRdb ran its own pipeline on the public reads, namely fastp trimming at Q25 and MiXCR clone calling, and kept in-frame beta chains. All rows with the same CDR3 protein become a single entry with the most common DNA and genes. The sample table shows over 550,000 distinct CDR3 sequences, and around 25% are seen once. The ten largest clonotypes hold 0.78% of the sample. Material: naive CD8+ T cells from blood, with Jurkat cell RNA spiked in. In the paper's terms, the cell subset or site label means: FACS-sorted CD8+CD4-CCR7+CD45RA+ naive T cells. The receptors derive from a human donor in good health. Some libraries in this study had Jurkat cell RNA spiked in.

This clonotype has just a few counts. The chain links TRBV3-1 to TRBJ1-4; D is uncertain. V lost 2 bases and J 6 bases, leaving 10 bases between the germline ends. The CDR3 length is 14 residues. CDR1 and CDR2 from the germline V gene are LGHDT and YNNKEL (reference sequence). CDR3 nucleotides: TGTGCCAGCAGCCAAAGGACCCCGGATGAAAAACTGTTTTTT. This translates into CASSQRTPDEKLFF.

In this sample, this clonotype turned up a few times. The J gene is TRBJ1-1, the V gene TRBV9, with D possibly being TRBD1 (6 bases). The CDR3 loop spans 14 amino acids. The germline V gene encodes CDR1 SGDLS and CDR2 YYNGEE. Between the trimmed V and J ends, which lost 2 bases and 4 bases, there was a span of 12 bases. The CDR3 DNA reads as TGTGCCAGCAGCGTGGGGGGCCGGAGCACTGAAGCTTTCTTT. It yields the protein CASSVGGRSTEAFF. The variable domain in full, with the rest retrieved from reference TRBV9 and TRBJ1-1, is DSGVTQTPKHLITATGQRVTLRCSPRSGDLSVYWYQQSLDQGLQFLIQYYNGEERAKGNILERFSAQQFPDLHSELNLSSLELGDSALYFCASSVGGRSTEAFFGQGTRLTVV.

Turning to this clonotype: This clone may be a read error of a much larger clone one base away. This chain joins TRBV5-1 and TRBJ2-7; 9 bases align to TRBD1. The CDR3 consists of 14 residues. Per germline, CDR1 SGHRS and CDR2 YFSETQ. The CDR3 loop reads CASSLGGTGHERYF. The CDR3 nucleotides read TGCGCCAGCAGCTTGGGAGGGACAGGGCACGAGCGGTACTTC.

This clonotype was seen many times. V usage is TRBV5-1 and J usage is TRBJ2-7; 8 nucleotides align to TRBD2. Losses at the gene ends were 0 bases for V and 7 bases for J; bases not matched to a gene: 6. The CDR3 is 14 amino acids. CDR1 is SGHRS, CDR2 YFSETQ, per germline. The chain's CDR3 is CASSLGSGVGEQYF. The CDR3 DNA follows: TGCGCCAGCAGCTTGGGTAGCGGGGTGGGAGAGCAGTACTTC.

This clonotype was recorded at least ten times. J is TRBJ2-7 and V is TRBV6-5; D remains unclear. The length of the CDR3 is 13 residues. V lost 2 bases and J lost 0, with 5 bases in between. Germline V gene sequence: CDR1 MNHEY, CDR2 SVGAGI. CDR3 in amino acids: CASSYAISYEQYF. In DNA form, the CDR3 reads TGTGCCAGCAGTTACGCAATCTCCTACGAGCAGTACTTC.

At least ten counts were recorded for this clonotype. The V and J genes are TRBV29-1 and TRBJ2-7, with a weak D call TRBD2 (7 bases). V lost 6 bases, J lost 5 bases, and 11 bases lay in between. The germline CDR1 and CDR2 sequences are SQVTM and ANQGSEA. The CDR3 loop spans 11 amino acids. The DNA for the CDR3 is TGCAGCGTCGCGGGGGCCCACGAGCAGTACTTC. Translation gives CSVAGAHEQYF.

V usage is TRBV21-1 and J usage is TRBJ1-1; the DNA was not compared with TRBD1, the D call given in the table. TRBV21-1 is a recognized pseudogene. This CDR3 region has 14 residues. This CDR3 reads CASIQRTGGRPAFF. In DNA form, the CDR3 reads TGTGCCAGCATCCAAAGGACGGGGGGGCGTCCAGCTTTCTTT.

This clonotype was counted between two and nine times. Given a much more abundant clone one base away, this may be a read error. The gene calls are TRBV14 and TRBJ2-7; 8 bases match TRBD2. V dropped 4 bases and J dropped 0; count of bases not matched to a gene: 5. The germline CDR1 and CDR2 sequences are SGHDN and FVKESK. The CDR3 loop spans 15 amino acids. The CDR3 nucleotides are TGTGCCAGCAGCCCGATCCGGGGGGGCTCCTACGAGCAGTACTTC. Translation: CASSPIRGGSYEQYF.

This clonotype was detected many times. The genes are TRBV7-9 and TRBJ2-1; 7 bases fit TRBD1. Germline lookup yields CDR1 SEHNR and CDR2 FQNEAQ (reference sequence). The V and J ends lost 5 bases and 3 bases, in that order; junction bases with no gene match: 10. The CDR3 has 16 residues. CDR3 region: CASSPDAGTVYNEQFF. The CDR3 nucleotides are TGTGCCAGCAGCCCTGACGCCGGGACAGTCTACAATGAGCAGTTCTTC.

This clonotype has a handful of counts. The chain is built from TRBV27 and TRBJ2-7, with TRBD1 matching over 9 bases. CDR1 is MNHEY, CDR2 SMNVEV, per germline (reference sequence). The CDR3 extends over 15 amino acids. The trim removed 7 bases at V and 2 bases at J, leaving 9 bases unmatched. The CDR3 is CASTVGTGRTYEQYF. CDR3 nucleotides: TGTGCCAGCACCGTGGGGACAGGGAGAACCTACGAGCAGTACTTC.

This CDR3 is CASINNLGYTF. CDR3 sequence (DNA): TGTGCCAGCATCAATAACCTTGGCTACACCTTC. The chain uses TRBV7-2 and TRBJ1-2; D unclear. V shed 7 bases and J shed 7 bases, with 10 bases lying between them. The CDR3 length is 11 residues. Looked up from germline, CDR1 is SGHTA and CDR2 is FQGNSA.

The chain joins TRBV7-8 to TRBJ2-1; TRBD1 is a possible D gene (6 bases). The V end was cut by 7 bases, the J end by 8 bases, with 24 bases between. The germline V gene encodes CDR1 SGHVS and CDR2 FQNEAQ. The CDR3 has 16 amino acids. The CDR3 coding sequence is TGTGCCAGCAACCCCCCCAGGGGAATCAGGTACGATGAGCAGTTCTTC. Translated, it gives CASNPPRGIRYDEQFF.

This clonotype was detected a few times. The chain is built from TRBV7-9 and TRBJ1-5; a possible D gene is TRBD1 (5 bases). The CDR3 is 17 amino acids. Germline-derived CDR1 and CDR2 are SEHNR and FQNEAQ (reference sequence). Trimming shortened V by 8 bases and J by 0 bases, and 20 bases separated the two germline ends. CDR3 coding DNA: TGTGCCAGCCCATCCCGGGTGTGGGGGTATAGCAATCAGCCCCAGCATTTT. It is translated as CASPSRVWGYSNQPQHF.

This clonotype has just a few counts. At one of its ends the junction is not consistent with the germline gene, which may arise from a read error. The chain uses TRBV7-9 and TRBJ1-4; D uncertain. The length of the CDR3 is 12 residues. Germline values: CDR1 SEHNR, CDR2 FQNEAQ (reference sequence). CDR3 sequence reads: CASSLGGEKLVF. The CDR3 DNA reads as TGTGCCAGCAGCTTAGGCGGTGAAAAACTGGTTTTT.

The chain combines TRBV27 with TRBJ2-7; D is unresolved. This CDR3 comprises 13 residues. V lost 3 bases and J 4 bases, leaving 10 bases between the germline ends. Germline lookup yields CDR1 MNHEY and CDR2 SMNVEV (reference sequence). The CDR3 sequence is CASSFSPGYEQYF. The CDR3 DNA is TGTGCCAGCAGTTTTTCCCCTGGGTACGAGCAGTACTTC.

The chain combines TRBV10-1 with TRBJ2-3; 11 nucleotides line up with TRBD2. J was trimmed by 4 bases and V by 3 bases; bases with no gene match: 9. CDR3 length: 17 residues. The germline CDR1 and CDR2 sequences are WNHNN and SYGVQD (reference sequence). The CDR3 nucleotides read TGCGCCAGCAGTGACCTTAGCGGGGGGGCAACTCCAGATACGCAGTATTTT. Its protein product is CASSDLSGGATPDTQYF.

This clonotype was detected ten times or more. The CDR3 DNA reads TGTGCCAGCAGCGTGAACGACTGGGGGTTGGAGTTCTTC. It yields the protein CASSVNDWGLEFF. The chain is built from TRBV9 and TRBJ2-1; D tentatively fits TRBD1 or TRBD2 (5 bases each). This CDR3 comprises 13 residues. Deletions cut 2 bases from V and 14 bases from J, with 17 bases between. The germline CDR1 and CDR2 sequences are SGDLS and YYNGEE.

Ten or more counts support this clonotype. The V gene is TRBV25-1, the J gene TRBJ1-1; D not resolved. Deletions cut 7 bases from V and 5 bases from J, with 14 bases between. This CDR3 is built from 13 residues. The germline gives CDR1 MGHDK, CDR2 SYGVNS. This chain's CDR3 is CASKWEGLTEAFF. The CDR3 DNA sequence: TGTGCCAGCAAGTGGGAAGGGTTAACTGAAGCTTTCTTT.

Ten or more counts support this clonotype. The CDR3 DNA sequence: TGTGCCAGCAGCCCTAGGTTGGCCGGGGAGCTGTTTTTT. It codes for CASSPRLAGELFF. V usage is TRBV27 and J usage is TRBJ2-2; D is ambiguous. Trimming removed 6 bases from V and 6 bases from J, with 11 bases in between. This CDR3 has 13 amino acids. Germline assignment: CDR1 MNHEY and CDR2 SMNVEV (reference sequence).

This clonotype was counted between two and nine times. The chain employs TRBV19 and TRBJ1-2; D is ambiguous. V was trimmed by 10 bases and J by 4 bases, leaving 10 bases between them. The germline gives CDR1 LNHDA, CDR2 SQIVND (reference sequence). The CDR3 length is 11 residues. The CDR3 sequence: CATTQGYGYTF. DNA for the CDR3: TGTGCCACCACCCAAGGCTATGGCTACACCTTC. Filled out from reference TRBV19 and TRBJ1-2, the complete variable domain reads DGGITQSPKYLFRKEGQNVTLSCEQNLNHDAMYWYRQDPGQGLRLIYYSQIVNDFQKGDIAEGYSVSREKKESFPLTVTSAQKNPTAFYLCATTQGYGYTFGSGTRLTVV.